The next 20 T cell receptor beta chains were all read from a single sample in a study of T cell changes during pregnancy in multiple sclerosis. Profiled with immunoSEQ multiplex PCR; TCRdb holds only in-frame clones, not every one. In the table there are around 21,000 clones, approximately 90% of which are singletons. The input for sequencing was CD8+ T cells from peripheral blood mononuclear cells, taken after pregnancy. All receptors come from a female donor in good health, enrolled as a control in a pregnancy study.

Here the CDR3 reads CASSLGDRSPYGYTF. Here the CDR3 DNA reads TGTGCCAGCAGCTTAGGGGACAGGAGCCCCTATGGCTACACCTTC. The chain carries TRBV13 and TRBJ1-2; 7 bases map to TRBD1. Trimming took 0 bases from V and 4 from J; bases not matched to a gene: 5. The germline V gene has CDR1 PRHDT and CDR2 FYEKMQ (reference sequence). The CDR3 loop spans 15 amino acids.

The chain carries TRBV9 and TRBJ1-5; TRBD1 might be the D (6 bases). The CDR3 contains 15 residues. Germline CDR1 and CDR2: SGDLS and YYNGEE. Trimming stripped 0 bases from V and 3 bases from J, with 10 bases between. CDR3 loop: CASSVGAGDNQPQHF. The CDR3 DNA reads TGTGCCAGCAGCGTAGGGGCAGGGGACAATCAGCCCCAGCATTTT. Full variable domain (missing parts from reference TRBV9 and TRBJ1-5): DSGVTQTPKHLITATGQRVTLRCSPRSGDLSVYWYQQSLDQGLQFLIQYYNGEERAKGNILERFSAQQFPDLHSELNLSSLELGDSALYFCASSVGAGDNQPQHFGDGTRLSIL.

The chain is built from TRBV9 and TRBJ2-3; 9 positions agree with TRBD1. The J segment lost 2 bases and the V segment lost 4 bases, leaving 2 bases of the junction unmatched. The CDR3 runs to 14 residues. Germline V gene data show CDR1 as SGDLS and CDR2 as YYNGEE. The CDR3 spells CASSLQGATDTQYF. The CDR3 region has the DNA TGTGCCAGCAGCTTACAGGGGGCCACAGATACGCAGTATTTT.

This sequence joins TRBV12-5 and TRBJ2-2, with D possibly being TRBD2 (6 bases). The CDR3 consists of 16 residues. CDR1 is LGHNT, CDR2 FRNRAP, per germline. Trimming pared 4 bases from V and 1 base from J, leaving 13 bases between. The chain's CDR3 is CASGSPWGENTGELFF. CDR3 bases: TGTGCTAGTGGTTCCCCGTGGGGGGAGAACACCGGGGAGCTGTTTTTT.

The V and J genes are TRBV10-2 and TRBJ2-5, with 13 bases identical to TRBD2. Germline CDR1 WSHSY, CDR2 SAAADI. The CDR3 has 16 amino acids. Trimming took 7 bases from V and 5 from J; bases not matched to a gene: 10. CDR3 nucleotides: TGCGCCAGCACCTCCGGGACTAGCGGGGTTGGGGAGACCCAGTACTTC. This codes for CASTSGTSGVGETQYF.

V usage is TRBV28 and J usage is TRBJ2-1; 8 nucleotides line up with TRBD1. The germline V gene has CDR1 MDHEN and CDR2 SYDVKM. This CDR3 region has 15 residues. The V gene end was trimmed by 6 bases and the J gene end by 5 bases; junction bases not matched to a gene: 9. CDR3 nucleotide sequence: TGTGCCAGCAGACCGACAGGGGCCCTCCACAATGAGCAGTTCTTC. Its translation: CASRPTGALHNEQFF.

The chain joins TRBV2 to TRBJ2-2, with a possible D match to TRBD1 (6 bases). Germline CDR1 reads SNHLY; CDR2 reads FYNNEI. The CDR3 covers 13 residues. V dropped 6 bases and J dropped 8 bases, with 13 bases sitting between them. For the CDR3, the DNA is TGTGCCAGCAGGGACCAGGGGTCTGGGGAGCTGTTTTTT. Amino acids: CASRDQGSGELFF.

The chain is built from TRBV29-1 and TRBJ1-2, with TRBD1 matching over 8 bases. With 4 bases clipped from V and 2 bases from J, the junction kept 12 bases outside the gene matches. The CDR3 consists of 16 residues. Germline CDR1 reads SQVTM; CDR2 reads ANQGSEA. CDR3 protein: CSVGGGGQGVNYGYTF. CDR3 in DNA: TGCAGCGTTGGAGGGGGAGGACAGGGTGTGAACTATGGCTACACCTTC. The whole variable domain, filled in from reference TRBV29-1 and TRBJ1-2, reads SAVISQKPSRDICQRGTSLTIQCQVDSQVTMMFWYRQQPGQSLTLIATANQGSEATYESGFVIDKFPISRPNLTFSTLTVSNMSPEDSSIYLCSVGGGGQGVNYGYTFGSGTRLTVV.

Here the CDR3 DNA reads TGTGCCAGCAGCCTAGGGCCCTCGAGGGCGGTCTACGAGCAGTACTTC. Translating gives CASSLGPSRAVYEQYF. V gene TRBV14 combines with J gene TRBJ2-7; D perhaps matches TRBD2 (5 bases). Trimming cost V 4 bases and J 3 bases, with 19 bases left between them. The CDR3 has 16 residues. In germline, CDR1 is SGHDN, CDR2 FVKESK.

The chain recombines TRBV19 with TRBJ2-5, with TRBD1 matching 7 bases. Germline V gene data show CDR1 as LNHDA and CDR2 as SQIVND (reference sequence). Germline trimming cut 5 bases from V and 4 bases from J; bases unmatched to any gene: 4. This CDR3 comprises 13 residues. The CDR3 DNA is TGTGCCAGTAGTGTGGGACAGACAGAGACCCAGTACTTC. Translated, it gives CASSVGQTETQYF.

The chain employs TRBV11-3 and TRBJ2-7; 9 bases are shared with TRBD2. This CDR3 has 15 amino acids. Trimming removed 5 bases from V and 0 bases from J; junction bases left unmatched: 5. Germline V gives CDR1 SGHNT, CDR2 YENEEA. CDR3 region: CASSPGGGDSYEQYF. The CDR3 DNA is TGTGCCAGCAGCCCGGGCGGGGGGGACTCCTACGAGCAGTACTTC.

The chain couples TRBV7-2 to TRBJ2-5; a possible D gene is TRBD1 (6 bases). Germline loops: CDR1 SGHTA, CDR2 FQGNSA. CDR3 length equals 13 residues. V was cut by 2 bases and J by 5 bases, with 9 bases left in between. The CDR3 is CASSLNREETQYF. The CDR3 nucleotides are TGTGCCAGCAGCTTAAACAGGGAGGAGACCCAGTACTTC.

DNA of the CDR3: TGTGCTAGTGGTTTGGTAGCGGGGGCCCGGTTGGCAGATACGCAGTATTTT. It specifies CASGLVAGARLADTQYF. This sequence joins TRBV12-5 and TRBJ2-3; 8 positions match TRBD2. The V gene's germline CDR1 is LGHNT and CDR2 FRNRAP. The CDR3 loop spans 17 amino acids. With V trimmed by 0 bases and J by 4 bases, 9 bases remained unmatched.

The chain employs TRBV7-8 and TRBJ2-5; TRBD2 matches at 10 bases. CDR1 and CDR2 from the germline V gene are SGHVS and FQNEAQ. J lost 3 bases, V lost 9 bases, and 10 bases had no gene match. The CDR3 length is 15 residues. The CDR3 loop reads CASSPLAGVEETQYF. The DNA for the CDR3 is TGTGCCAGTAGTCCCCTAGCGGGAGTAGAAGAGACCCAGTACTTC.

V gene TRBV13 combines with J gene TRBJ2-2; 7 positions agree with TRBD2. V lost 2 bases and J lost 2; bases outside the gene matches: 5. The CDR3 sequence is 16 residues long. Germline loops: CDR1 PRHDT, CDR2 FYEKMQ (reference sequence). The CDR3 reads CASSLWGGLNTGELFF. The CDR3 nucleotides read TGTGCCAGCAGCTTATGGGGGGGTCTAAACACCGGGGAGCTGTTTTTT.

The chain couples TRBV11-2 to TRBJ1-1, with D perhaps matching TRBD1 (5 bases). Germline loops: CDR1 SGHAT, CDR2 FQNNGV. V lost 3 bases to trimming and J lost 1 base, with 6 bases between them. This CDR3 is 13 amino acids long. The CDR3, as DNA: TGTGCCAGCAGCTTCGGGGGGAACACTGAAGCTTTCTTT. Protein product: CASSFGGNTEAFF.

This clone was counted once. This chain joins TRBV7-9 and TRBJ2-1, with 8 bases identical to TRBD2. J lost 6 bases, V lost 4 bases, and 5 bases had no gene match. The CDR3 spans 14 residues. In germline, CDR1 is SEHNR, CDR2 FQNEAQ (reference sequence). CDR3: CASSSGLGFNEQFF. The CDR3 DNA reads TGTGCCAGCAGCTCGGGACTAGGGTTCAATGAGCAGTTCTTC. Together with reference TRBV7-9 and TRBJ2-1, the CDR3 gives the full variable domain: DTGVSQNPRHKITKRGQNVTFRCDPISEHNRLYWYRQTLGQGPEFLTYFQNEAQLEKSRLLSDRFSAERPKGSFSTLEIQRTEQGDSAMYLCASSSGLGFNEQFFGPGTRLTVL.

The gene calls are TRBV2 and TRBJ1-1; 8 bases align to TRBD1. From germline, CDR1 is SNHLY and CDR2 FYNNEI. V lost 9 bases and J lost 0; bases outside the gene matches: 6. This CDR3 spans 14 amino acids. CDR3 loop: CASFEGQVNTEAFF. The CDR3 region has the DNA TGTGCCAGTTTTGAGGGACAGGTGAACACTGAAGCTTTCTTT.

The gene calls are TRBV29-1 and TRBJ1-1; TRBD1 might be the D (5 bases). Germline CDR1 is SQVTM and CDR2 is ANQGSEA. V lost 4 bases, J lost 8 bases, and 14 bases lay in between. CDR3 length: 12 amino acids. The CDR3 loop reads CSVGMQGKEAFF. The CDR3 DNA reads TGCAGCGTTGGTATGCAGGGTAAAGAAGCTTTCTTT.

The J gene is TRBJ2-3, the V gene TRBV29-1, with D tentatively TRBD2 (5 bases). Germline CDR1 reads SQVTM; CDR2 reads ANQGSEA. V lost 3 bases and J lost 3, with 7 bases in between. The CDR3 has 12 residues. DNA of the CDR3: TGCAGCGTTGATCCGGGGACAGATACGCAGTATTTT. Translated, it gives CSVDPGTDTQYF.